Listed below are T cell receptor beta chains from one sample, sequenced in a study of shared clonotypes between healthy human individuals. Clones were read by immunoSEQ multiplex PCR, and TCRdb kept only the in-frame ones, dropping some. The sample yields 780,000 or so clones, roughly 72% seen once. Sequencing was done on a sample of memory CD4+ T cells sorted from blood. The receptors stem from a woman in her 30s in good health. Each CDR3 is given with its conserved first and last residue. The order of the fields is V gene, CDR3 length, J gene, D gene, clone size, CDR3 DNA, CDR3 protein. The D gene is left open where the match is weak. Not all rows give a size; the values are once, few, many and, for expanded clones, a class.

V gene: TRBV19; CDR3 length: 15; J gene: TRBJ2-1; D gene: TRBD2; clone size: -; CDR3 DNA: TGTGCCAGTAGTTACACGATTACTAGCGGGAGGGCCCAGTTCTTC; CDR3 protein: CASSYTITSGRAQFF
V gene: TRBV5-1; CDR3 length: 17; J gene: TRBJ2-5; D gene: TRBD2; clone size: -; CDR3 DNA: TGCGCCAGCAGCGTGACTAGCTTTGACGGGTTGGGAGAGACCCAGTACTTC; CDR3 protein: CASSVTSFDGLGETQYF
V gene: TRBV27; CDR3 length: 18; J gene: TRBJ2-7; D gene: -; clone size: -; CDR3 DNA: TGTGCCAGCAGTTTATCGATCCGAGGGCGCGGGCCTTTTTTAGAGCAGTACTTC; CDR3 protein: CASSLSIRGRGPFLEQYF
V gene: TRBV27; CDR3 length: 17; J gene: TRBJ2-7; D gene: TRBD2; clone size: few; CDR3 DNA: TGTGCCAGCAGTGGACGACTAGCGGGGGGGGCCTCCTACGAGCAGTACTTC; CDR3 protein: CASSGRLAGGASYEQYF
V gene: TRBV7-2; CDR3 length: 13; J gene: TRBJ1-3; D gene: -; clone size: -; CDR3 DNA: TGTGCCAGCAGCTTAGTCGGTCGGGACACCATATATTTT; CDR3 protein: CASSLVGRDTIYF
V gene: TRBV5-1; CDR3 length: 12; J gene: TRBJ1-1; D gene: -; clone size: -; CDR3 DNA: TGCGCCAGCAGCGGGGGTAACACTGAAGCTTTCTTT; CDR3 protein: CASSGGNTEAFF
V gene: TRBV28; CDR3 length: 13; J gene: TRBJ2-3; D gene: -; clone size: -; CDR3 DNA: TGTGCCAGCGGCCAATCAGCTACTCTGACGCAGTATTTT; CDR3 protein: CASGQSATLTQYF
V gene: TRBV14; CDR3 length: 13; J gene: TRBJ2-3; D gene: TRBD2; clone size: once; CDR3 DNA: TGTGCCTCGTCCCCTAGCGGATCAGATACGCAGTATTTT; CDR3 protein: CASSPSGSDTQYF
V gene: TRBV28; CDR3 length: 14; J gene: TRBJ2-5; D gene: TRBD1; clone size: -; CDR3 DNA: TGTGCCAGCAGTTTAAAGGGGGCAGGGGAGACCCAGTACTTC; CDR3 protein: CASSLKGAGETQYF
V gene: TRBV5-1; CDR3 length: 11; J gene: TRBJ2-2; D gene: -; clone size: -; CDR3 DNA: TGCGCCAGCAGCGGCACCGGGGAGCTGTTTTTT; CDR3 protein: CASSGTGELFF
V gene: TRBV5-6; CDR3 length: 17; J gene: TRBJ2-3; D gene: -; clone size: -; CDR3 DNA: TGTGCCAGCAGCCCCGGAACCTCACAGGGCGCCGCAGATACGCAGTATTTT; CDR3 protein: CASSPGTSQGAADTQYF
V gene: TRBV6-6; CDR3 length: 16; J gene: TRBJ2-1; D gene: TRBD2; clone size: -; CDR3 DNA: TGTGCCAGCAGTTACTTCGACACTAGCGGGAGCAATGAGCAGTTCTTC; CDR3 protein: CASSYFDTSGSNEQFF
V gene: TRBV6-1; CDR3 length: 14; J gene: TRBJ2-3; D gene: -; clone size: -; CDR3 DNA: TGTGCCAGCACTGAAAGCCAAGCCGCAGATACGCAGTATTTT; CDR3 protein: CASTESQAADTQYF
V gene: TRBV25-1; CDR3 length: 16; J gene: TRBJ2-3; D gene: -; clone size: -; CDR3 DNA: TGTGCCAGCAGTCCTGAATGGGGCGGGATAAGAGATACGCAGTATTTT; CDR3 protein: CASSPEWGGIRDTQYF
V gene: TRBV4-1; CDR3 length: 19; J gene: TRBJ2-2; D gene: TRBD1; clone size: -; CDR3 DNA: TGCGCCAGCAGCCAAGTTTGGCTTTCAGGACAGGGGGGCACCGGGGAGCTGTTTTTT; CDR3 protein: CASSQVWLSGQGGTGELFF
V gene: TRBV4-2; CDR3 length: 17; J gene: TRBJ1-2; D gene: -; clone size: few; CDR3 DNA: TGTGCCAGCAGCCAAGATCTAGACGCAGCGGGGTACTATGGCTACACCTTC; CDR3 protein: CASSQDLDAAGYYGYTF
V gene: TRBV6-1; CDR3 length: 14; J gene: TRBJ2-7; D gene: -; clone size: -; CDR3 DNA: TGTGCCAGCAGTGAAATGACAGAATCCTACGAGCAGTACTTC; CDR3 protein: CASSEMTESYEQYF
V gene: TRBV25-1; CDR3 length: 15; J gene: TRBJ1-1; D gene: -; clone size: -; CDR3 DNA: TGTGCCAGCAGTGAAAGGGGTTTTATGAACACTGAAGCTTTCTTT; CDR3 protein: CASSERGFMNTEAFF
V gene: TRBV12-5; CDR3 length: 15; J gene: TRBJ2-5; D gene: -; clone size: once; CDR3 DNA: TGTGCTAGTGGTTTGGGGGACTCTGGACCAGAGACCCAGTACTTC; CDR3 protein: CASGLGDSGPETQYF
V gene: TRBV7-8; CDR3 length: 14; J gene: TRBJ2-5; D gene: -; clone size: -; CDR3 DNA: TGTGCCAGCAGCTTAGGTACAGGCAAAGAGACCCAGTACTTC; CDR3 protein: CASSLGTGKETQYF
V gene: TRBV29-1; CDR3 length: 14; J gene: TRBJ2-7; D gene: TRBD1; clone size: few; CDR3 DNA: TGCAGCGTTCGATCCTCCCGGGACAGCCGCGAGCAGTACTTC; CDR3 protein: CSVRSSRDSREQYF
V gene: TRBV11-2; CDR3 length: 12; J gene: TRBJ2-3; D gene: -; clone size: -; CDR3 DNA: TGTGCCAGCAGCTCTTATACAGATACGCAGTATTTT; CDR3 protein: CASSSYTDTQYF
V gene: TRBV19; CDR3 length: 16; J gene: TRBJ2-5; D gene: -; clone size: -; CDR3 DNA: TGTGCCAGTAGTATCCCCCGGGACGGGAAGAGGGAGACCCAGTACTTC; CDR3 protein: CASSIPRDGKRETQYF
V gene: TRBV5-5; CDR3 length: 14; J gene: TRBJ1-2; D gene: -; clone size: once; CDR3 DNA: TGTGCCAGCAGCTTGATCAGGGTAGACTATGGCTACACCTTC; CDR3 protein: CASSLIRVDYGYTF
V gene: TRBV4-1; CDR3 length: 15; J gene: TRBJ1-5; D gene: -; clone size: -; CDR3 DNA: TGCGCCAGCAGCCCTACCCCAATTAGCAATCAGCCCCAGCATTTT; CDR3 protein: CASSPTPISNQPQHF
V gene: TRBV6-6; CDR3 length: 15; J gene: TRBJ2-3; D gene: TRBD2; clone size: -; CDR3 DNA: TGTGCCAGCAGATTAGCGGGGCCTAGCACAGATACGCAGTATTTT; CDR3 protein: CASRLAGPSTDTQYF
V gene: TRBV11-2; CDR3 length: 14; J gene: TRBJ2-2; D gene: -; clone size: -; CDR3 DNA: TGTGCCAGCAGCTTCGAACAAAACACCGGGGAGCTGTTTTTT; CDR3 protein: CASSFEQNTGELFF
V gene: TRBV19; CDR3 length: 12; J gene: TRBJ1-5; D gene: -; clone size: -; CDR3 DNA: TGTGCCAGCCAGAGCAGCAATCAGCCCCAGCATTTT; CDR3 protein: CASQSSNQPQHF
V gene: TRBV6-5; CDR3 length: 14; J gene: TRBJ2-4; D gene: -; clone size: -; CDR3 DNA: TGTGCCAGCAGTTCCCCGGCCACCCAAAACATTCAGTACTTC; CDR3 protein: CASSSPATQNIQYF
V gene: TRBV28; CDR3 length: 14; J gene: TRBJ1-4; D gene: -; clone size: -; CDR3 DNA: TGTGCCAGCAGTTTATTAAGGGTGGGAGCCAAGGTGTTTTTT; CDR3 protein: CASSLLRVGAKVFF
V gene: TRBV29-1; CDR3 length: 15; J gene: TRBJ1-1; D gene: TRBD1; clone size: -; CDR3 DNA: TGCAGCGTTGAAAAGGGGGCAGGGATGAACACTGAAGCTTTCTTT; CDR3 protein: CSVEKGAGMNTEAFF
V gene: TRBV9; CDR3 length: 16; J gene: TRBJ2-1; D gene: TRBD1; clone size: -; CDR3 DNA: TGTGCCAGCACCTTCCTGGGACAGGGGGCAGGGAGTGAGCAGTTCTTC; CDR3 protein: CASTFLGQGAGSEQFF
V gene: TRBV6-4; CDR3 length: 15; J gene: TRBJ2-2; D gene: -; clone size: -; CDR3 DNA: TGTGCCAGCAGCGCCCTGGGGGGAGACACCGGGGAGCTGTTTTTT; CDR3 protein: CASSALGGDTGELFF
V gene: TRBV19; CDR3 length: 13; J gene: TRBJ2-2; D gene: -; clone size: -; CDR3 DNA: TGTGCCACCCGACCAGTATCAACCGGGGAGCTGTTTTTT; CDR3 protein: CATRPVSTGELFF
V gene: TRBV5-6; CDR3 length: 14; J gene: TRBJ1-4; D gene: -; clone size: -; CDR3 DNA: TGTGCCAGCAGCTTTTGGGCAGGGGCCGGCAAACTGTTTTTT; CDR3 protein: CASSFWAGAGKLFF
V gene: TRBV9; CDR3 length: 15; J gene: TRBJ2-7; D gene: TRBD2; clone size: -; CDR3 DNA: TGTGCCAGCAGCACCAGTAGCGGGAGCTCCTACGAGCAGTACTTC; CDR3 protein: CASSTSSGSSYEQYF
V gene: TRBV5-1; CDR3 length: 16; J gene: TRBJ2-7; D gene: -; clone size: -; CDR3 DNA: TGCGCCAGCAGCCGAGTCGACAGCACTCTCTCCTACGAGCAGTACTTC; CDR3 protein: CASSRVDSTLSYEQYF
V gene: TRBV29-1; CDR3 length: 12; J gene: TRBJ2-7; D gene: TRBD1; clone size: -; CDR3 DNA: TGCAGCGTTGGGGACAGTTTCGACGAGCAGTACTTC; CDR3 protein: CSVGDSFDEQYF
V gene: TRBV29-1; CDR3 length: 15; J gene: TRBJ2-5; D gene: TRBD2; clone size: -; CDR3 DNA: TGCAGCGTCTATACGGGACTAGCGGGACCGGGGGAGCAGTACTTC; CDR3 protein: CSVYTGLAGPGEQYF
V gene: TRBV27; CDR3 length: 13; J gene: TRBJ2-7; D gene: -; clone size: -; CDR3 DNA: TGTGCCAGCAGCCGTCCCCCCAGGTACGAGCAGTACTTC; CDR3 protein: CASSRPPRYEQYF
V gene: TRBV27; CDR3 length: 14; J gene: TRBJ1-3; D gene: -; clone size: few; CDR3 DNA: TGTGCCAGCAGGCCCCTAAGCTCTGGAAACACCATATATTTT; CDR3 protein: CASRPLSSGNTIYF
V gene: TRBV7-2; CDR3 length: 15; J gene: TRBJ2-3; D gene: -; clone size: -; CDR3 DNA: TGTGCCAGCAGCTTAGTTCCCGGCCTCACAGATACGCAGTATTTT; CDR3 protein: CASSLVPGLTDTQYF
V gene: TRBV28; CDR3 length: 14; J gene: TRBJ1-4; D gene: -; clone size: -; CDR3 DNA: TGTGCCAGCAGTCCCAGGCTCACTAATGAAAAACTGTTTTTT; CDR3 protein: CASSPRLTNEKLFF
V gene: TRBV28; CDR3 length: 15; J gene: TRBJ2-7; D gene: TRBD1; clone size: -; CDR3 DNA: TGTGCCAGCAGAAAACTTGACAGGGACTCCTACGAGCAGTACTTC; CDR3 protein: CASRKLDRDSYEQYF
V gene: TRBV5-1; CDR3 length: 13; J gene: TRBJ1-1; D gene: -; clone size: -; CDR3 DNA: TGCGCCAGCAGCTCTTCTATGAACACTGAAGCTTTCTTT; CDR3 protein: CASSSSMNTEAFF
V gene: TRBV4-2; CDR3 length: 15; J gene: TRBJ2-2; D gene: TRBD1; clone size: -; CDR3 DNA: TGTGCCAGCAGCCAACACAGGGGGAACACCGGGGAGCTGTTTTTT; CDR3 protein: CASSQHRGNTGELFF
V gene: TRBV5-1; CDR3 length: 13; J gene: TRBJ1-1; D gene: -; clone size: -; CDR3 DNA: TGCGCCAGCAAGGAGGGGTCGAACACTGAAGCTTTCTTT; CDR3 protein: CASKEGSNTEAFF
V gene: TRBV7-3; CDR3 length: 15; J gene: TRBJ1-1; D gene: -; clone size: -; CDR3 DNA: TGTGCCAGCAACCAAACGCAAGGGGGGAACACTGAAGCTTTCTTT; CDR3 protein: CASNQTQGGNTEAFF
V gene: TRBV28; CDR3 length: 15; J gene: TRBJ1-3; D gene: TRBD1; clone size: -; CDR3 DNA: TGTGCCAGCAGTTTAGGAGGGGGCGTTGGAAACACCATATATTTT; CDR3 protein: CASSLGGGVGNTIYF
V gene: TRBV19; CDR3 length: 14; J gene: TRBJ2-7; D gene: -; clone size: -; CDR3 DNA: TGTGCCAGTAGTATATCCAGTGACGCCTACGAGCAGTACTTC; CDR3 protein: CASSISSDAYEQYF
V gene: TRBV28; CDR3 length: 14; J gene: TRBJ1-4; D gene: TRBD1; clone size: few; CDR3 DNA: TGTGCCAGCAGCGGGTTACAGGGGTTTGGAAAACTGTTTTTT; CDR3 protein: CASSGLQGFGKLFF
V gene: TRBV28; CDR3 length: 12; J gene: TRBJ1-5; D gene: -; clone size: -; CDR3 DNA: TGTGCCAGCAGTTTTATCGCAGAGCCCCAGCATTTT; CDR3 protein: CASSFIAEPQHF
V gene: TRBV6-6; CDR3 length: 13; J gene: TRBJ2-3; D gene: -; clone size: -; CDR3 DNA: TGTGCCAGCAGGATAGGTGGGGCGGATACGCAGTATTTT; CDR3 protein: CASRIGGADTQYF
V gene: TRBV5-4; CDR3 length: 15; J gene: TRBJ1-4; D gene: -; clone size: -; CDR3 DNA: TGTGCCAGCAGCGGCGGGGGCGAGGCTAATGAAAAACTGTTTTTT; CDR3 protein: CASSGGGEANEKLFF
V gene: TRBV28; CDR3 length: 12; J gene: TRBJ2-1; D gene: -; clone size: -; CDR3 DNA: TGTGCCAGCAGTATACCAGGCGATGAGCAGTTCTTC; CDR3 protein: CASSIPGDEQFF
V gene: TRBV11-2; CDR3 length: 15; J gene: TRBJ1-3; D gene: -; clone size: -; CDR3 DNA: TGTGCCAGCAGCTTATCGTTCCGCTCTGGAAACACCATATATTTT; CDR3 protein: CASSLSFRSGNTIYF
V gene: TRBV6-6; CDR3 length: 14; J gene: TRBJ1-2; D gene: -; clone size: -; CDR3 DNA: TGTGCCAGCAGTTACTCGGGGGGCCCCTATGGCTACACCTTC; CDR3 protein: CASSYSGGPYGYTF
V gene: TRBV5-4; CDR3 length: 16; J gene: TRBJ2-5; D gene: TRBD2; clone size: once; CDR3 DNA: TGTGCCAGCAGACTAGCGGGAGGGCGGGTAGGAGAGACCCAGTACTTC; CDR3 protein: CASRLAGGRVGETQYF
V gene: TRBV29-1; CDR3 length: 14; J gene: TRBJ2-7; D gene: TRBD2; clone size: -; CDR3 DNA: TGCAGCGTCGGACTAGCGGGTAGGACCTACGAGCAGTACTTC; CDR3 protein: CSVGLAGRTYEQYF